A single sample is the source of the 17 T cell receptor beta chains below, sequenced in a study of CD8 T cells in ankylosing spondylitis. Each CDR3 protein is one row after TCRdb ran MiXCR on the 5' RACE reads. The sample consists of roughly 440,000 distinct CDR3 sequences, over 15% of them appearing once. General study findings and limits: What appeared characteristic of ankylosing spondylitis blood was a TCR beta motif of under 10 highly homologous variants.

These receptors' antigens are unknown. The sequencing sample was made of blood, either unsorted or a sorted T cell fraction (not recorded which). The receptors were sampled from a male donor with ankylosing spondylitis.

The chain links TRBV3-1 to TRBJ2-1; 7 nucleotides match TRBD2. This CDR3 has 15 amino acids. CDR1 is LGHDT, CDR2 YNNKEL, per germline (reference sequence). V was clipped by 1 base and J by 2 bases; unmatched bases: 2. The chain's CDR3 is CASSQAGLAYNEQFF. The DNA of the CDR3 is TGTGCCAGCAGCCAAGCTGGACTAGCCTACAATGAGCAGTTCTTC.

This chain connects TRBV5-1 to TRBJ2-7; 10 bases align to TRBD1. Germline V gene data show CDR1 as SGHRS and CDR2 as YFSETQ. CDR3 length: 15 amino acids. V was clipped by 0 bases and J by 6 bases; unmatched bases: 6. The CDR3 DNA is TGCGCCAGCAGCTTGGTGGGACAGGGGACGGTCGAGCAGTACTTC. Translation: CASSLVGQGTVEQYF.

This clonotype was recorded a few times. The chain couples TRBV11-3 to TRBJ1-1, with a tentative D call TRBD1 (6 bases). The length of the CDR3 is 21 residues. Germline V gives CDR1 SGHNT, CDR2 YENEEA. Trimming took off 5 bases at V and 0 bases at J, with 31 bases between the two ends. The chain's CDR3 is CASSPGPDRRYRENMNTEAFF. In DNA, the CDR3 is TGTGCCAGCAGCCCAGGGCCCGACAGGAGGTACCGTGAAAACATGAACACTGAAGCTTTCTTT.

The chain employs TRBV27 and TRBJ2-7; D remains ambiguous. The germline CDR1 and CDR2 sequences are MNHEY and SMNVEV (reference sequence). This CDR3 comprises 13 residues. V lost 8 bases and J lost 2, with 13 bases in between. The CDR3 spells CASGRPGPYEQYF. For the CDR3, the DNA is TGTGCCAGCGGGCGGCCAGGCCCCTACGAGCAGTACTTC.

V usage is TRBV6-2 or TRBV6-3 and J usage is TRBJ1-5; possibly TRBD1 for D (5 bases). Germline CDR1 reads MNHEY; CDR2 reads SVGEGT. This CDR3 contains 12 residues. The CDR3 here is CLGGLRSQPQHF. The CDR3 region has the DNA TGTCTCGGGGGTCTTCGCAGTCAGCCCCAGCATTTT.

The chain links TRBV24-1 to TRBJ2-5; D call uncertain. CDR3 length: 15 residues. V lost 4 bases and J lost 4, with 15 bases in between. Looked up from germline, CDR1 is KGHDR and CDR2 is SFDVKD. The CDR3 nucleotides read TGTGCCACCAGTGACGTGACGGACGCAGGAGAGACCCAGTACTTC. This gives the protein CATSDVTDAGETQYF.

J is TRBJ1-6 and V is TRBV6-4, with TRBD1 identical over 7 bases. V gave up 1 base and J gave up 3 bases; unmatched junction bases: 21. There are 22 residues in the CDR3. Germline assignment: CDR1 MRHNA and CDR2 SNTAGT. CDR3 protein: CASSDWGAPKGATLFYNSPLHF. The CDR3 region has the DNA TGTGCCAGCAGTGACTGGGGAGCTCCGAAGGGGGCCACTCTTTTCTATAATTCACCCCTCCACTTT.

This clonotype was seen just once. Here the CDR3 DNA reads TGCGCCAGCAGCGCCGGGACAGGGGTGGATGAAAAACTGTTTTTT. This gives the protein CASSAGTGVDEKLFF. The chain carries TRBV5-1 and TRBJ1-4; TRBD1 aligns across 10 bases. Germline V lookup: CDR1 SGHRS, CDR2 YFSETQ. The CDR3 is 15 residues long. After removal of 4 bases from V and 6 bases from J, the junction contained 6 bases not matched to a gene.

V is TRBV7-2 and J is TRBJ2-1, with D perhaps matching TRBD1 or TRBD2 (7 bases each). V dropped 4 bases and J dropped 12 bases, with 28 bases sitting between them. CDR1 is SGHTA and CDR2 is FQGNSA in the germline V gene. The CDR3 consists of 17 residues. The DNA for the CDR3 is TGTGCCAGCAGCTCACGCCCCCAGCGGGGACAGTCTTTACTGCAGTTCTTC. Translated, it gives CASSSRPQRGQSLLQFF.

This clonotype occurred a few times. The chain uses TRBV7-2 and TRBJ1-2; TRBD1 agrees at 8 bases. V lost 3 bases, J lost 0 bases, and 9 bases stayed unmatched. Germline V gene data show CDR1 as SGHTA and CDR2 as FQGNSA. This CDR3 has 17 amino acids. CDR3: CASSFGGQEKANYGYTF. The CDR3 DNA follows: TGTGCCAGCAGCTTCGGGGGACAGGAGAAAGCTAACTATGGCTACACCTTC.

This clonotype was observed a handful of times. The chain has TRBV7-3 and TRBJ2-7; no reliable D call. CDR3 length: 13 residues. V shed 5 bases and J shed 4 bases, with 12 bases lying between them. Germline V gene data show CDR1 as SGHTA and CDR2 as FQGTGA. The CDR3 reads CASSPVRGYEQYF. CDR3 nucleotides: TGTGCCAGCAGCCCGGTCCGTGGGTACGAGCAGTACTTC. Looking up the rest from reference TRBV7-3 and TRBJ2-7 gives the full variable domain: GAGVSQTPSNKVTEKGKYVELRCDPISGHTALYWYRQSLGQGPEFLIYFQGTGAADDSGLPNDRFFAVRPEGSVSTLKIQRTERGDSAVYLCASSPVRGYEQYFGPGTRLTVT.

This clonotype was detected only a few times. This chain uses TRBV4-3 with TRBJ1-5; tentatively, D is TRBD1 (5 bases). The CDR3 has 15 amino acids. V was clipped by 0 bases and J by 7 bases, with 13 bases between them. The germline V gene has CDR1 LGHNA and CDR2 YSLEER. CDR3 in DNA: TGCGCCAGCAGCCAAGATGGGCTGGGGACCCAGCCCCAGCATTTT. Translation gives CASSQDGLGTQPQHF.

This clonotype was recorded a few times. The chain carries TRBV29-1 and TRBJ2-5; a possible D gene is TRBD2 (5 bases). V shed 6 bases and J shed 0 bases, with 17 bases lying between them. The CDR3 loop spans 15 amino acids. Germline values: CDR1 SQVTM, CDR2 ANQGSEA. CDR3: CSVLNGLWYQETQYF. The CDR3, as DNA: TGCAGCGTCCTCAACGGACTCTGGTACCAAGAGACCCAGTACTTC. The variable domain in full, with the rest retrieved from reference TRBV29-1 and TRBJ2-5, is SAVISQKPSRDICQRGTSLTIQCQVDSQVTMMFWYRQQPGQSLTLIATANQGSEATYESGFVIDKFPISRPNLTFSTLTVSNMSPEDSSIYLCSVLNGLWYQETQYFGPGTRLLVL.

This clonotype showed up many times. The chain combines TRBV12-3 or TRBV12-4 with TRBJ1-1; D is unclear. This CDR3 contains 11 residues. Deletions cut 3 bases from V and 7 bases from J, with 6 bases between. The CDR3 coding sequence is TGTGCCAGCAGTTTTAAGAATGAAGCTTTCTTT. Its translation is CASSFKNEAFF.

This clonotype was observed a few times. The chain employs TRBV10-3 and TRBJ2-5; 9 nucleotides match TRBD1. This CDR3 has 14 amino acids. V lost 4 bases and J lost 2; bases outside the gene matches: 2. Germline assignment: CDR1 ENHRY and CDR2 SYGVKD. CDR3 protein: CAISAGTGQETQYF. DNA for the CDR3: TGTGCCATCAGTGCCGGGACAGGGCAAGAGACCCAGTACTTC.

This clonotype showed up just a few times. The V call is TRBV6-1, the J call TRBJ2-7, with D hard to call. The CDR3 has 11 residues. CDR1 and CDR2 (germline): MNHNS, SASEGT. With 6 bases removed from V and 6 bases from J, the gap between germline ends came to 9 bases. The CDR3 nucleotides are TGTGCCAGCAGCCACCTGGGCGAGCAGTACTTC. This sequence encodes CASSHLGEQYF.

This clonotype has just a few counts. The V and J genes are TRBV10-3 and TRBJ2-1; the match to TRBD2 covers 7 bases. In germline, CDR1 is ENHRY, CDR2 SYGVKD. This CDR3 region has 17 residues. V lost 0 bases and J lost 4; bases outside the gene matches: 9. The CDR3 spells CAISESIPGGLYNEQFF. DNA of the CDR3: TGTGCCATCAGTGAGTCGATACCGGGGGGACTATACAATGAGCAGTTCTTC.